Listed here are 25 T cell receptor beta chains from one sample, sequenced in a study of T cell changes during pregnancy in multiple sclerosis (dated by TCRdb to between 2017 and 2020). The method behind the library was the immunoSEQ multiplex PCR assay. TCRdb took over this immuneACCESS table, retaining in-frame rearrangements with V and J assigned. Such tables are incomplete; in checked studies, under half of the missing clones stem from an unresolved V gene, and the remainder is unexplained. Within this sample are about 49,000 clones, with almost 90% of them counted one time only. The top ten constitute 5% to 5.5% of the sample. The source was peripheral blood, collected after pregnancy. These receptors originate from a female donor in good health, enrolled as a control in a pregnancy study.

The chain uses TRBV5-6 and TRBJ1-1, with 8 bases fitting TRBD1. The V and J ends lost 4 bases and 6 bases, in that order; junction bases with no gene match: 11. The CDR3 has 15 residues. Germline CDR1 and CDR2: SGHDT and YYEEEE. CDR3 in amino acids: CASSTLDRAGAEAFF. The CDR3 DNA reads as TGTGCCAGCAGCACCCTGGACAGGGCGGGAGCTGAAGCTTTCTTT.

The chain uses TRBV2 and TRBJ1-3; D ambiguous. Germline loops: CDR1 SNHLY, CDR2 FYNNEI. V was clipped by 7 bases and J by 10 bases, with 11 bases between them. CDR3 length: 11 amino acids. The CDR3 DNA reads TGTGCCAGCACCGTCGCTCGGACCATATATTTT. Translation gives CASTVARTIYF.

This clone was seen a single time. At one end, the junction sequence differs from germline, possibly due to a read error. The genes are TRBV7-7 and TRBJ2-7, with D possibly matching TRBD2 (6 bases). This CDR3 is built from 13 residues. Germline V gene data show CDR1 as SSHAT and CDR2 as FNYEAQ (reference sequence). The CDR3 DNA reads TGTGCTAGCAGCTCGGAGGGTTTAAACGAGCAGTACTTC. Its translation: CASSSEGLNEQYF.

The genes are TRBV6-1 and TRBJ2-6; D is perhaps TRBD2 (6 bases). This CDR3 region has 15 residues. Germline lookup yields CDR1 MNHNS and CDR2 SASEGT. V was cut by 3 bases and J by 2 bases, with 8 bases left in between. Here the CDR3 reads CASSEEGTGANVLTF. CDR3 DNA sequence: TGTGCCAGCAGTGAGGAGGGAACTGGGGCCAACGTCCTGACTTTC.

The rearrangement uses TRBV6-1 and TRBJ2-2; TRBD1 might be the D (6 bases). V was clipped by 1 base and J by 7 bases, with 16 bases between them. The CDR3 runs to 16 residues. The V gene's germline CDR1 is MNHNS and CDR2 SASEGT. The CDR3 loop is CASSEGYTRGNGELFF. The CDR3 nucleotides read TGTGCCAGCAGTGAAGGGTATACCAGGGGTAACGGGGAGCTGTTTTTT.

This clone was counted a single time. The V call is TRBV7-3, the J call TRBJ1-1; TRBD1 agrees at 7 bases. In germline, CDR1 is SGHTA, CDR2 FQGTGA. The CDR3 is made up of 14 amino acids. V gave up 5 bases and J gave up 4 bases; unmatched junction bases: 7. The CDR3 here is CASSATGRGTEAFF. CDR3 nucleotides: TGTGCCAGCAGCGCGACAGGGCGGGGCACTGAAGCTTTCTTT.

CDR3 amino acids: CASSLAPGGAGETQYF. CDR3 bases: TGCGCCAGCAGCTTGGCACCCGGGGGAGCCGGAGAGACCCAGTACTTC. The chain joins TRBV5-1 to TRBJ2-5; D perhaps matches TRBD2 (6 bases). The CDR3 has 16 amino acids. CDR1 is SGHRS and CDR2 is YFSETQ in the germline V gene. Trimming cost V 0 bases and J 4 bases, with 16 bases left between them.

The CDR3 nucleotides are TGTGCCATCGGGACAGGGACCTCCACAGATACGCAGTATTTT. Its protein is CAIGTGTSTDTQYF. The chain employs TRBV10-3 and TRBJ2-3; 9 bases map to TRBD1. Germline V lookup: CDR1 ENHRY, CDR2 SYGVKD. This CDR3 spans 14 amino acids. V lost 8 bases and J lost 2; bases outside the gene matches: 5.

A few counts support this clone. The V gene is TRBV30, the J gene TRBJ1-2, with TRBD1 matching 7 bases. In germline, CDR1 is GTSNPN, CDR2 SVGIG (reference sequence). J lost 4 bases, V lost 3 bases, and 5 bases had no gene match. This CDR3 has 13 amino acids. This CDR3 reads CAWRLTGIYGYTF. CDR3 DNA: TGTGCCTGGAGGTTGACAGGGATCTATGGCTACACCTTC.

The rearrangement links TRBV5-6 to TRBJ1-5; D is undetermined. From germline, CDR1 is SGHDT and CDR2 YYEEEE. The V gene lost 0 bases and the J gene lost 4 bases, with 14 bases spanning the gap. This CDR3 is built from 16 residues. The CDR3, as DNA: TGTGCCAGCAGCTTGGGTTATGGACTGAGGAATCAGCCCCAGCATTTT. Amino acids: CASSLGYGLRNQPQHF.

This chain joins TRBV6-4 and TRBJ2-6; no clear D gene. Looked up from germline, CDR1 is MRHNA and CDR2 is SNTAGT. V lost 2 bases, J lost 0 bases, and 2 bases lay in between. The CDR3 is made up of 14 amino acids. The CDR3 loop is CASSDHSGANVLTF. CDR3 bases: TGTGCCAGCAGTGACCACTCTGGGGCCAACGTCCTGACTTTC.

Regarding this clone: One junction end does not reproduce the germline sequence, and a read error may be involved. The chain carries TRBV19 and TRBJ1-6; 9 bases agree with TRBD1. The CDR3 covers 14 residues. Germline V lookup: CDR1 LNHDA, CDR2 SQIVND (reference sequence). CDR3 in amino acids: CATSGGQGGSPLHF. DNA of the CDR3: TGTGCCACTAGTGGGGGACAGGGAGGTTCACCCCTCCACTTT.

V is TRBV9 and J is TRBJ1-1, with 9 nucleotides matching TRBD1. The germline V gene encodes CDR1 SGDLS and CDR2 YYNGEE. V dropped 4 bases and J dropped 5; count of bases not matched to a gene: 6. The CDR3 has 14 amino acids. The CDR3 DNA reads TGTGCCAGCAGCCCACAGGGGGCTCGGACTGAAGCTTTCTTT. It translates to CASSPQGARTEAFF. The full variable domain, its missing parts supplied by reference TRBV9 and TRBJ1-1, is DSGVTQTPKHLITATGQRVTLRCSPRSGDLSVYWYQQSLDQGLQFLIQYYNGEERAKGNILERFSAQQFPDLHSELNLSSLELGDSALYFCASSPQGARTEAFFGQGTRLTVV.

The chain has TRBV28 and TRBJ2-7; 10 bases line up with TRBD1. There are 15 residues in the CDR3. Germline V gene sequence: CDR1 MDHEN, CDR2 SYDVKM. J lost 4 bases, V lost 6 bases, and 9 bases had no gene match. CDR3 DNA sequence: TGTGCCAGCAGGCCCGACAGGGGGCGGTCGTACGAGCAGTACTTC. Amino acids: CASRPDRGRSYEQYF.

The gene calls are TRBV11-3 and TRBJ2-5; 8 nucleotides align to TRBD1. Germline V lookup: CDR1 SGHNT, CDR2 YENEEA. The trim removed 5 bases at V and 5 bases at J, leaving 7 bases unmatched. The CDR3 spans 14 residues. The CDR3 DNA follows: TGTGCCAGCAGCCCCGCAGGGGGCCGGGAGACCCAGTACTTC. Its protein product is CASSPAGGRETQYF.

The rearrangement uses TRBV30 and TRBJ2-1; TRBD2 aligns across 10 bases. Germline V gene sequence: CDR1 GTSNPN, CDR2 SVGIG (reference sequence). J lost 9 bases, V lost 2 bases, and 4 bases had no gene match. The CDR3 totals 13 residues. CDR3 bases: TGTGCCTGGAGTAGCGGGAGGGCACCTGAGCAGTTCTTC. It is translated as CAWSSGRAPEQFF. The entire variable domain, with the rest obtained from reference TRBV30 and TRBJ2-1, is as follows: SQTIHQWPATLVQPVGSPLSLECTVEGTSNPNLYWYRQAAGRGLQLLFYSVGIGQISSEVPQNLSASRPQDRQFILSSKKLLLSDSGFYLCAWSSGRAPEQFFGPGTRLTVL.

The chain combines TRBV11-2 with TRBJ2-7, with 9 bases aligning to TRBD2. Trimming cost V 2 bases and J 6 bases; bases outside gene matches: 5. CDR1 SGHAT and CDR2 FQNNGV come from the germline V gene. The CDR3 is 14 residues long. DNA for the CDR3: TGTGCCAGCAGCTTATGGACTAGCGCCTCCGAGCAGTACTTC. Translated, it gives CASSLWTSASEQYF.

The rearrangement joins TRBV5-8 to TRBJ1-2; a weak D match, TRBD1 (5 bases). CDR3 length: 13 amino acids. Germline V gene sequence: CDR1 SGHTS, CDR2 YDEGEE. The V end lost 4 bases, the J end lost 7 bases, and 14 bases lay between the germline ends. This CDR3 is CASSQAGGPGYTF. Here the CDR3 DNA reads TGTGCCAGCAGCCAAGCCGGGGGTCCTGGCTACACCTTC.

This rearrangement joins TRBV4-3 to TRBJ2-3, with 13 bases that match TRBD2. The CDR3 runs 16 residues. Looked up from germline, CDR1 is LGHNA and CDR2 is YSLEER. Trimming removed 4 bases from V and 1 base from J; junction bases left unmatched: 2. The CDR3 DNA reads TGCGCCAGCAGCCCAGGGACTAGCGGGGGCACAGATACGCAGTATTTT. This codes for CASSPGTSGGTDTQYF.

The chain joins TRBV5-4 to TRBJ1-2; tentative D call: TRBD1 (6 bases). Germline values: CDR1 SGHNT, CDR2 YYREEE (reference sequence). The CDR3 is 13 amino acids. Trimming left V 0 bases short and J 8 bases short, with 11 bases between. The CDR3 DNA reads TGTGCCAGCAGCTTGGGCGGGGGGCTCGGCTACACCTTC. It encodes CASSLGGGLGYTF.

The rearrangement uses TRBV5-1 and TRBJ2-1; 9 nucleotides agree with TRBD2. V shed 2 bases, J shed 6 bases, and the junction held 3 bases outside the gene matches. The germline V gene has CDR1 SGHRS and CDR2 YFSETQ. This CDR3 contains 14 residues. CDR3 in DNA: TGCGCCAGCAGCTTAGCGGGGGGTATCAATGAGCAGTTCTTC. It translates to CASSLAGGINEQFF.

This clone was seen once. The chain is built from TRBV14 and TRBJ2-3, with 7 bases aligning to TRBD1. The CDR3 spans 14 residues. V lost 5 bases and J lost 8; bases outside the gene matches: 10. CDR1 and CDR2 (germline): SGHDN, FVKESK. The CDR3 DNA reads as TGTGCCAGCAGCTTAATCGAGGGGGCGGGTACGCAGTATTTT. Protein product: CASSLIEGAGTQYF.

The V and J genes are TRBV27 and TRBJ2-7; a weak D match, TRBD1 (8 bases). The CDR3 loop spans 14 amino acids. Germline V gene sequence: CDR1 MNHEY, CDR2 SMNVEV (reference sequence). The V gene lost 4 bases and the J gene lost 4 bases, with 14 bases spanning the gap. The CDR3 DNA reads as TGTGCCAGCAGTTCAGACAGGGGAGGGTACGAGCAGTACTTC. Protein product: CASSSDRGGYEQYF.

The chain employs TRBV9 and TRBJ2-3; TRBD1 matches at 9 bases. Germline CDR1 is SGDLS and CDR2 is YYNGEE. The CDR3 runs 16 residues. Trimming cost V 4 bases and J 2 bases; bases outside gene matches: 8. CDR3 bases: TGTGCCAGCAGCATGGGGACAGGGTCCTACACAGATACGCAGTATTTT. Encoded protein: CASSMGTGSYTDTQYF.

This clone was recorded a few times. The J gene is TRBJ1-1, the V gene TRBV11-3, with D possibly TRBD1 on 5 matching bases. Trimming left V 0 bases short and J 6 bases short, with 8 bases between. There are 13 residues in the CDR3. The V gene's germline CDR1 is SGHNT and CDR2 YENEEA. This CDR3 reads CASSLDQGSEAFF. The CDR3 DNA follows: TGTGCCAGCAGCTTAGATCAGGGTTCTGAAGCTTTCTTT.